The present TCR beta chain was sequenced within a study of T cell clonotyping in hematopoietic cell transplantation. The CDR3 is made up of 13 amino acids. The V segment lost 6 bases and the J segment 8 bases; nucleotides outside the gene matches: 9. CDR1 is SNHLY and CDR2 is FYNNEI in the germline V gene. Produced via immunoSEQ multiplex PCR; TCRdb's table is partial and in-frame only. This table holds under 1,500 clones, about half found once. Blood collection times were about day -28 and days 30, 100, 180 posttransplant. The chain is built from TRBV2 and TRBJ1-2, with TRBD1 matching over 7 bases. Source: PBMCs, taken 180 days after allogeneic stem cell transplant. This sequence was found in a male patient in his fifties or sixties who had an allogeneic stem cell transplant from an unrelated donor, so T cells may come from the graft donor. Some clones in this sample may be carry-over from other donors' samples. CDR3 sequence reads: CASRRGQSEGYTF. The CDR3 DNA follows: TGTGCCAGCAGAAGGGGGCAGAGCGAAGGCTACACCTTC.